These 21 T cell receptor beta chains came from one sample sequenced in a study of T cell responses to AZD1222 COVID-19 vaccine. TCRdb's copy holds only in-frame clones and misses some; the assay was immunoSEQ multiplex PCR. This sample has under 200,000 clones, with 85% to 90% found just once. This material consisted of peripheral blood, taken on day 0 of MenACWY control vaccination. These receptors came from an adult in good health.

The CDR3 loop is CASSPWEGMGEKLFF. Here the CDR3 DNA reads TGTGCCAGCAGCCCTTGGGAGGGGATGGGCGAAAAACTGTTTTTT. The chain joins TRBV3-1 (or the pseudogene TRBV3-2) to TRBJ1-4; D might be TRBD1 (5 bases). CDR3 length equals 15 residues. From germline, CDR1 is LGHDT and CDR2 YNNKEL (reference sequence). The V and J ends lost 4 bases and 8 bases respectively, with 17 bases between them.

The CDR3 sequence is CASSRDASSAYEQYF. In nucleotides, the CDR3 is TGTGCCAGCAGCCGGGACGCTAGCAGTGCCTACGAGCAGTACTTC. This chain uses TRBV6-2 or TRBV6-3 with TRBJ2-7; D tentatively fits TRBD1 or TRBD2 (5 bases each). The CDR3 length is 15 residues. Looked up from germline, CDR1 is MNHEY and CDR2 is SVGEGT. V lost 6 bases to trimming and J lost 2 bases, with 17 bases between them.

This clone has just a few counts. The CDR3 loop reads CASSLRGNEQFF. The CDR3 bases are TGTGCCAGCAGTCTAAGGGGAAATGAGCAGTTCTTC. The chain combines TRBV28 with TRBJ2-1; a possible D gene is TRBD1 (5 bases). CDR1 and CDR2 from the germline V gene are MDHEN and SYDVKM. The CDR3 is 12 residues long. Trimming pared 5 bases from V and 7 bases from J, leaving 9 bases between.

This clone was observed a handful of times. The CDR3 is CAWSVSVVYGYTF. CDR3 coding DNA: TGTGCCTGGAGTGTAAGCGTAGTCTATGGCTACACCTTC. This chain joins TRBV30 and TRBJ1-2; D uncertain. From germline, CDR1 is GTSNPN and CDR2 SVGIG (reference sequence). Trimming took off 0 bases at V and 4 bases at J, with 9 bases between the two ends. This CDR3 has 13 amino acids.

The genes are TRBV7-8 and TRBJ1-2, with a tentative D call TRBD1 (6 bases). V lost 6 bases and J 8 bases, leaving 16 bases between the germline ends. The CDR3 covers 13 residues. Germline CDR1 reads SGHVS; CDR2 reads FQNEAQ. CDR3 DNA sequence: TGTGCCAGCAGGTCGGGGGGGGCGGAAGGCTACACCTTC. It yields the protein CASRSGGAEGYTF. The entire variable domain, with the rest obtained from reference TRBV7-8 and TRBJ1-2, is as follows: GAGVSQSPRYKVAKRGQDVALRCDPISGHVSLFWYQQALGQGPEFLTYFQNEAQLDKSGLPSDRFFAERPEGSVSTLKIQRTQQEDSAVYLCASRSGGAEGYTFGSGTRLTVV.

This clone is a singleton in its sample. This CDR3 is CATSPGVGGRTGELFF. CDR3 bases: TGTGCCACCAGCCCGGGGGTTGGAGGAAGAACCGGGGAGCTGTTTTTT. The chain couples TRBV15 to TRBJ2-2; possible D gene TRBD2, 6 bases. Per germline, CDR1 LNHNV and CDR2 YYDKDF (reference sequence). V was clipped by 5 bases and J by 5 bases, with 18 bases between them. CDR3 length: 16 amino acids. Complete variable domain (other parts from reference TRBV15 and TRBJ2-2): DAMVIQNPRYQVTQFGKPVTLSCSQTLNHNVMYWYQQKSSQAPKLLFHYYDKDFNNEADTPDNFQSRRPNTSFCFLDIRSPGLGDTAMYLCATSPGVGGRTGELFFGEGSRLTVL.

V and J are TRBV29-1 and TRBJ1-1; D is ambiguous. This CDR3 has 12 amino acids. Germline V gives CDR1 SQVTM, CDR2 ANQGSEA. The ends were cut back, 6 bases at V and 1 base at J, with 9 bases in the middle. CDR3 sequence reads: CSVNPANTEAFF. The CDR3 DNA sequence: TGCAGCGTAAACCCTGCGAACACTGAAGCTTTCTTT.

The chain employs TRBV3-1 (or the pseudogene TRBV3-2) and TRBJ2-7; D uncertain. Per the germline V gene, CDR1 is LGHDT and CDR2 is YNNKEL (reference sequence). Trimming stripped 0 bases from V and 0 bases from J, with 9 bases between. CDR3 length: 15 amino acids. CDR3 protein: CASSQDSLPSYEQYF. CDR3 in DNA: TGTGCCAGCAGCCAAGATTCCTTACCCTCCTACGAGCAGTACTTC.

The CDR3, as DNA: TGTGCCAGCAGCCAAGACGTGGGACAGACTAACTATGGCTACACCTTC. Its protein product is CASSQDVGQTNYGYTF. The V and J genes are TRBV4-2 and TRBJ1-2; the match to TRBD1 covers 7 bases. The CDR3 is 16 residues long. The junction had 4 bases not matched to a gene; V was cut back by 0 bases and J by 0 bases. Per the germline V gene, CDR1 is LGHNA and CDR2 is YNFKEQ.

CDR3: CASSLRGASTDTQYF. CDR3 coding DNA: TGCGCCAGCAGCTTGAGGGGGGCTAGCACAGATACGCAGTATTTT. The chain links TRBV5-1 to TRBJ2-3; either TRBD1 or TRBD2 may supply D (6 bases each). The CDR3 extends over 15 amino acids. V was clipped by 1 base and J by 0 bases, with 9 bases between them. Germline V lookup: CDR1 SGHRS, CDR2 YFSETQ.

V and J are TRBV10-3 and TRBJ1-2, with 12 bases identical to TRBD1. Germline assignment: CDR1 ENHRY and CDR2 SYGVKD. After removal of 1 base from V and 13 bases from J, the junction contained 4 bases not matched to a gene. The CDR3 consists of 13 residues. The CDR3 bases are TGTGCCATCAGTGAGTGGGACAGGGGGCTCTCCACCTTC. Its protein is CAISEWDRGLSTF.

CDR3 nucleotide sequence: TGTGCCAGCAGTTCCCCCGGAGGGGCAGATACGCAGTATTTT. Its translation is CASSSPGGADTQYF. The chain uses TRBV6-5 and TRBJ2-3; a weak D match, TRBD2 (6 bases). The CDR3 totals 14 residues. Trimming removed 4 bases from V and 4 bases from J, with 12 bases in between. CDR1 and CDR2 from the germline V gene are MNHEY and SVGAGI.

The chain combines TRBV6-1 with TRBJ1-1; D perhaps matches TRBD1 (5 bases). Germline assignment: CDR1 MNHNS and CDR2 SASEGT. The CDR3 loop spans 17 amino acids. The V and J ends lost 1 base and 1 base respectively, with 16 bases between them. In nucleotides, the CDR3 is TGTGCCAGCAGTGAAGAGTCCTCGTGGGACCAGAACACTGAAGCTTTCTTT. Translating gives CASSEESSWDQNTEAFF.

In DNA, the CDR3 is TGTGCCAGCAGCTTAGATGGCAGGGACAATCAGCCCCAGCATTTT. Translated, it gives CASSLDGRDNQPQHF. V gene TRBV7-6 combines with J gene TRBJ1-5, with D possibly being TRBD1 (5 bases). Looked up from germline, CDR1 is SGHVS and CDR2 is FNYEAQ. V lost 1 base and J lost 3, with 10 bases in between. This CDR3 is built from 15 residues. Variable domain in full (rest from reference TRBV7-6 and TRBJ1-5): GAGVSQSPRYKVTKRGQDVALRCDPISGHVSLYWYRQALGQGPEFLTYFNYEAQQDKSGLPNDRFSAERPEGSISTLTIQRTEQRDSAMYRCASSLDGRDNQPQHFGDGTRLSIL.

This chain connects TRBV2 to TRBJ1-1; no reliable D call. Germline lookup yields CDR1 SNHLY and CDR2 FYNNEI. The CDR3 totals 14 residues. V lost 6 bases to trimming and J lost 0 bases, with 11 bases between them. The CDR3 is CASRLQGLNTEAFF. For the CDR3, the DNA is TGTGCCAGCAGGCTACAAGGTTTGAACACTGAAGCTTTCTTT.

The V gene is TRBV28, the J gene TRBJ2-1; 12 nucleotides match TRBD2. The V gene end was trimmed by 6 bases and the J gene end by 4 bases; junction bases not matched to a gene: 4. In germline, CDR1 is MDHEN, CDR2 SYDVKM. The CDR3 is 15 amino acids. CDR3 sequence reads: CASRRGLAGYNEQFF. As DNA, the CDR3 is TGTGCCAGCAGGCGGGGACTAGCGGGTTACAATGAGCAGTTCTTC.

The V and J genes are TRBV9 and TRBJ1-4; 7 nucleotides line up with TRBD1. V lost 4 bases, J lost 6 bases, and 15 bases stayed unmatched. The CDR3 totals 17 residues. Germline V gene sequence: CDR1 SGDLS, CDR2 YYNGEE. CDR3 region: CASSSRQGVGSDEKLFF. In nucleotides, the CDR3 is TGTGCCAGCAGCTCCCGACAGGGAGTGGGGTCAGATGAAAAACTGTTTTTT. The entire variable domain, with the rest obtained from reference TRBV9 and TRBJ1-4, is as follows: DSGVTQTPKHLITATGQRVTLRCSPRSGDLSVYWYQQSLDQGLQFLIQYYNGEERAKGNILERFSAQQFPDLHSELNLSSLELGDSALYFCASSSRQGVGSDEKLFFGSGTQLSVL.

This sequence joins TRBV6-5 and TRBJ2-2, with TRBD1 matching 8 bases. The CDR3 is 16 amino acids. Per germline, CDR1 MNHEY and CDR2 SVGAGI. Germline trimming cut 2 bases from V and 0 bases from J; bases unmatched to any gene: 2. CDR3 coding DNA: TGTGCCAGCAGTTACCGGACAGGGCCGAACACCGGGGAGCTGTTTTTT. This translates into CASSYRTGPNTGELFF.

The chain combines TRBV10-3 with TRBJ2-7; TRBD2 agrees at 8 bases. Germline V lookup: CDR1 ENHRY, CDR2 SYGVKD. Unmatched junction bases numbered 13, after V lost 8 bases and J lost 7 bases. The CDR3 sequence is 14 residues long. In DNA form, the CDR3 reads TGTGCCATCGGGGGACCGGGAGGGCCAGGGGAGCAGTACTTC. This codes for CAIGGPGGPGEQYF.

CDR3 nucleotide sequence: TGCGCCAGCAGCAAGGGACTAGCGGAGGGGATGGGGGAGCTGTTTTTT. Translating gives CASSKGLAEGMGELFF. V gene TRBV4-1 combines with J gene TRBJ2-2; 11 bases fit TRBD2. V was clipped by 5 bases and J by 8 bases; unmatched bases: 10. There are 16 residues in the CDR3. CDR1 MGHRA and CDR2 YSYEKL come from the germline V gene.

This chain connects TRBV7-9 to TRBJ1-2; perhaps TRBD1 as D (6 bases). V was pared by 5 bases and J by 2 bases, with 9 bases between. Per germline, CDR1 SEHNR and CDR2 FQNEAQ (reference sequence). This CDR3 is 13 amino acids long. The CDR3 DNA is TGTGCCAGCAGCCTAGGGGGGAACTATGGCTACACCTTC. Its protein product is CASSLGGNYGYTF.